This T cell receptor (beta chain) was identified in a study of blood T cell repertoires in COVID-19. Study context: From the United States, Italy and Spain came samples of acute and convalescent COVID-19. T cells, B-cell-depleted T cells, or PBMCs supplied cDNA or gDNA.

V trimming: 2 bases; J trimming: 4 bases; junction bases outside the gene matches: 5. Germline loops: CDR1 LGHDT, CDR2 YNNKEL (reference sequence). The length of the CDR3 is 16 residues. The authors' processing: Amplification from reference gene primers served as the basis for estimated nucleated cell counts. The table came from immunoSEQ multiplex PCR; TCRdb's copy has only in-frame clones and leaves some out. That table furnishes V, J and clone size, whereas the DNA furnished D and trimming. The sample contains 180,000 or so clones, 80% to 85% of which appear only once. The clonotype was recovered from a human donor with acute or convalescent COVID-19. The donor label of this sample is uncertain. The J gene is TRBJ1-5, the V gene TRBV3-1 (or the pseudogene TRBV3-2); TRBD1 matches at 10 bases. What was sequenced was peripheral blood. This CDR3 reads CASSQHTGQGNQPQHF. For the CDR3, the DNA is TGTGCCAGCAGCCAACACACGGGACAGGGGAATCAGCCCCAGCATTTT.